This T cell receptor (beta chain) was obtained from a study of blood T cell repertoires in COVID-19. The CDR3 is 13 residues long. V gave up 6 bases and J gave up 5 bases; unmatched junction bases: 6. CDR1 is MGHDK and CDR2 is SYGVNS in the germline V gene. The table came from immunoSEQ multiplex PCR; TCRdb's copy has only in-frame clones and leaves some out. The profile shows roughly 140,000 clones, over 75% of them singletons. This TCR was sampled from a woman between 45 and 60 years old with acute or convalescent COVID-19. This chain joins TRBV25-1 and TRBJ1-2, with TRBD1 matching over 7 bases. Material: peripheral blood. CDR3 in amino acids: CASRDTGVYGYTF. CDR3 DNA sequence: TGTGCCAGCAGGGATACAGGGGTGTATGGCTACACCTTC.